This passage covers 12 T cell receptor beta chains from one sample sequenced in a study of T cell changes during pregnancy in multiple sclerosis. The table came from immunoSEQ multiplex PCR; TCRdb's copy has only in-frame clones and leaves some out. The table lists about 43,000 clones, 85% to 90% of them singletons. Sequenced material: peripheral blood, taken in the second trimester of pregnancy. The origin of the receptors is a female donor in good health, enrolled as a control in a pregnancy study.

CDR3 coding DNA: TGTGCCATCAGTGTAGAAGGGGTGGAGACCCAGTACTTC. This gives the protein CAISVEGVETQYF. V gene TRBV10-3 combines with J gene TRBJ2-5, with D tentatively TRBD1 (5 bases). The CDR3 extends over 13 amino acids. CDR1 and CDR2 from the germline V gene are ENHRY and SYGVKD. Trimming pared 4 bases from V and 5 bases from J, leaving 11 bases between.

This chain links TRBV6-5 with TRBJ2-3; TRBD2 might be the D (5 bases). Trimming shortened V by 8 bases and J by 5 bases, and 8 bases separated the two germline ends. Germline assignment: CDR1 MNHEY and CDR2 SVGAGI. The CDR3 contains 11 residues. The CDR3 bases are TGTGCCAGCCAACGGGGAGATACGCAGTATTTT. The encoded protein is CASQRGDTQYF.

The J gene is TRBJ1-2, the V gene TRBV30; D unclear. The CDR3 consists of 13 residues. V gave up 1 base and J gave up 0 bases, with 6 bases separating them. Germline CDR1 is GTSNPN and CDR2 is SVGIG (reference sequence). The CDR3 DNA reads TGTGCCTGGAGTGGGGCCTCTAACTATGGCTACACCTTC. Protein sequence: CAWSGASNYGYTF.

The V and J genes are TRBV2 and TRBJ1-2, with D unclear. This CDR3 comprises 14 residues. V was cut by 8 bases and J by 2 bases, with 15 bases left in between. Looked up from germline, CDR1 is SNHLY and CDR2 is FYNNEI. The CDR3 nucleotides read TGTGCCAGCGTAGCGCTCCCGGGAAACTATGGCTACACCTTC. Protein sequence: CASVALPGNYGYTF. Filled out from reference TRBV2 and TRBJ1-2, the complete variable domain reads EPEVTQTPSHQVTQMGQEVILRCVPISNHLYFYWYRQILGQKVEFLVSFYNNEISEKSEIFDDQFSVERPDGSNFTLKIRSTKLEDSAMYFCASVALPGNYGYTFGSGTRLTVV.

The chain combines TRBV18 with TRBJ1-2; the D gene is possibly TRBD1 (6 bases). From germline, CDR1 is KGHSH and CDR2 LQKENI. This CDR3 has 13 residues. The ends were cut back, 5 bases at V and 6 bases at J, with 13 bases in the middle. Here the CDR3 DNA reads TGTGCCAGCTCATTTGACAGGATTGATGGCTACACCTTC. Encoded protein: CASSFDRIDGYTF.

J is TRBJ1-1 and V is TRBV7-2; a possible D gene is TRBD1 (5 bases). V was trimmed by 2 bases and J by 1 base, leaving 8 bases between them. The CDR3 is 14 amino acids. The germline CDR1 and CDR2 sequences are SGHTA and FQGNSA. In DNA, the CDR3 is TGTGCCAGCAGCTTATTTCAGGGGAACACTGAAGCTTTCTTT. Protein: CASSLFQGNTEAFF.

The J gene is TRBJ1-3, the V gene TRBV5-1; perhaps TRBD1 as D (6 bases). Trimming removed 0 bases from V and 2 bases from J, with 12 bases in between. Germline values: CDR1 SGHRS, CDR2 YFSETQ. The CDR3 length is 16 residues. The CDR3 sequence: CASSLAGGLAGNTIYF. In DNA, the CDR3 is TGCGCCAGCAGCTTGGCCGGGGGGCTCGCTGGAAACACCATATATTTT. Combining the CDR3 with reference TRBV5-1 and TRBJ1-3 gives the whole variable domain KAGVTQTPRYLIKTRGQQVTLSCSPISGHRSVSWYQQTPGQGLQFLFEYFSETQRNKGNFPGRFSGRQFSNSRSEMNVSTLELGDSALYLCASSLAGGLAGNTIYFGEGSWLTVV.

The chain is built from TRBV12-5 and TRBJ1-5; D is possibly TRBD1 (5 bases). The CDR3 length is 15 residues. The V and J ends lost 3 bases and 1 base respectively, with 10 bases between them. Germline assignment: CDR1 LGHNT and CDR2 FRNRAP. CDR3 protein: CASGFGASSNQPQHF. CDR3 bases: TGTGCTAGTGGTTTTGGGGCCTCAAGCAATCAGCCCCAGCATTTT.

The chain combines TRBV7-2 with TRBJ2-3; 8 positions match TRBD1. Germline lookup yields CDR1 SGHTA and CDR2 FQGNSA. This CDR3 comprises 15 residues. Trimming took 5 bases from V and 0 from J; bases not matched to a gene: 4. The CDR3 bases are TGTGCCAGCAGCGGGGACAGGTCTAGCACAGATACGCAGTATTTT. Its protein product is CASSGDRSSTDTQYF.

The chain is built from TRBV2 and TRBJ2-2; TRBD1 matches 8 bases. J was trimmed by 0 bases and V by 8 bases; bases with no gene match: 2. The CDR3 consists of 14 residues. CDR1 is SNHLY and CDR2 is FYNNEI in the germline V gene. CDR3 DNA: TGTGCCAGCCAGGGGGCTTCGAACACCGGGGAGCTGTTTTTT. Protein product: CASQGASNTGELFF.

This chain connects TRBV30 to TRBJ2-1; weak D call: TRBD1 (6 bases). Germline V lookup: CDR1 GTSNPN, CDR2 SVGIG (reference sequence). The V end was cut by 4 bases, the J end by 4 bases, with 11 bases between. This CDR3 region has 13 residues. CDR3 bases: TGTGCCTGGAAGGGGCAGGGGTACAATGAGCAGTTCTTC. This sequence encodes CAWKGQGYNEQFF. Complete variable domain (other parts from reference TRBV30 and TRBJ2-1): SQTIHQWPATLVQPVGSPLSLECTVEGTSNPNLYWYRQAAGRGLQLLFYSVGIGQISSEVPQNLSASRPQDRQFILSSKKLLLSDSGFYLCAWKGQGYNEQFFGPGTRLTVL.

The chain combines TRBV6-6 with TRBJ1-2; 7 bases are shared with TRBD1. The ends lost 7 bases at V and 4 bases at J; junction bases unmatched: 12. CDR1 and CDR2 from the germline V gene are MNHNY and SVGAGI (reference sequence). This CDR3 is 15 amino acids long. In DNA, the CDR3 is TGTGCCAGCACGGACTCCCAGGGGGTGATCTATGGCTACACCTTC. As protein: CASTDSQGVIYGYTF.